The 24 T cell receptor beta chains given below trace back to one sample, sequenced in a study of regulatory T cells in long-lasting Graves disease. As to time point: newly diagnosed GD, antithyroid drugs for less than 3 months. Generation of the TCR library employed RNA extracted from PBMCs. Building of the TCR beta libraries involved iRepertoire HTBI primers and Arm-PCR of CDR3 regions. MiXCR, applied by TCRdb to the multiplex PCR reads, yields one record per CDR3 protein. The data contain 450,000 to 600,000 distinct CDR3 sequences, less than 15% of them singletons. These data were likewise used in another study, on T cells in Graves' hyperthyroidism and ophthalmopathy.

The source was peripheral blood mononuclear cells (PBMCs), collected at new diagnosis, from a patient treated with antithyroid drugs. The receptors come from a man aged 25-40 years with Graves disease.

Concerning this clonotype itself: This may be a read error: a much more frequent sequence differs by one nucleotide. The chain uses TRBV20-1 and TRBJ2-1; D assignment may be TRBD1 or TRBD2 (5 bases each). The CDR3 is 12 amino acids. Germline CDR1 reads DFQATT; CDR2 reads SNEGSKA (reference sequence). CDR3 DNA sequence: TGCAGCGTTGAGCCGGTGGGGGAGACCCAGTTCTTC. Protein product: CSVEPVGETQFF.

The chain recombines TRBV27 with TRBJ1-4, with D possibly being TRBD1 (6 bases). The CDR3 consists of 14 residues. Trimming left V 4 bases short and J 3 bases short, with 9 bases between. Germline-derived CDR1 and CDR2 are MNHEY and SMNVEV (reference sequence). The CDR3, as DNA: TGTGCCAGCAGTTCAGGGGAATCTAATGAAAAACTGTTTTTT. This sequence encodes CASSSGESNEKLFF.

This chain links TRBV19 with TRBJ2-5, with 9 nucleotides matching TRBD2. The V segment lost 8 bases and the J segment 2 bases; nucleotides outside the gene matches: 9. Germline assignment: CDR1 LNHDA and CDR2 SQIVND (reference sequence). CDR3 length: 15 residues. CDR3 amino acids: CASRRELAGQETQYF. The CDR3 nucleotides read TGTGCCAGTCGCCGAGAGCTAGCGGGACAAGAGACCCAGTACTTC.

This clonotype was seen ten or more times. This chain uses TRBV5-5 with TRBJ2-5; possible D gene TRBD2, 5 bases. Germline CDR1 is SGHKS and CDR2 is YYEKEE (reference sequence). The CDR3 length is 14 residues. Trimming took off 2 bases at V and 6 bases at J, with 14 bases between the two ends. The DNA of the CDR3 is TGTGCCAGCAGCTTTTCAGAGGGTATACAGACCCAGTACTTC. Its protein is CASSFSEGIQTQYF.

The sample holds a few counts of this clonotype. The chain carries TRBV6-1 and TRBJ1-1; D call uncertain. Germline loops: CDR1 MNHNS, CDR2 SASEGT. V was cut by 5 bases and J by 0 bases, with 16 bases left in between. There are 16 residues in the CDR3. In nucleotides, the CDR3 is TGTGCCAGCAGTCTCTCTCCAACAAGGTTGAACACTGAAGCTTTCTTT. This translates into CASSLSPTRLNTEAFF.

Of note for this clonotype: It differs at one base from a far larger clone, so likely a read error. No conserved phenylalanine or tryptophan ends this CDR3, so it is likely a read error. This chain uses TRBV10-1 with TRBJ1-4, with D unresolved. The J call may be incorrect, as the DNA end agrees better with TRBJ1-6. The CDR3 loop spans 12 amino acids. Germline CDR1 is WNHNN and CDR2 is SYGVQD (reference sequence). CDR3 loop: CASSEGSSPLHL. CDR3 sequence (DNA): TGCGCCAGCAGTGAAGGTAGCTCACCCCTCCACCTT.

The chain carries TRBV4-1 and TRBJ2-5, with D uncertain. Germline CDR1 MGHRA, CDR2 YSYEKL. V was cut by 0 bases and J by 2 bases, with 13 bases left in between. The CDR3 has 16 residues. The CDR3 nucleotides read TGCGCCAGCAGCCAAGACAGGAACACTGCGCAAGAGACCCAGTACTTC. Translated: CASSQDRNTAQETQYF.

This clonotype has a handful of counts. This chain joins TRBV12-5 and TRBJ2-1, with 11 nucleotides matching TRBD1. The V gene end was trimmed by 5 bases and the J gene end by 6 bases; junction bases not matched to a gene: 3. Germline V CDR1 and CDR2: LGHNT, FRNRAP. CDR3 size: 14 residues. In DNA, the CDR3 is TGTGCTAGTGGTCCCGGGACAGGGGGCAATGAGCAGTTCTTC. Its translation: CASGPGTGGNEQFF.

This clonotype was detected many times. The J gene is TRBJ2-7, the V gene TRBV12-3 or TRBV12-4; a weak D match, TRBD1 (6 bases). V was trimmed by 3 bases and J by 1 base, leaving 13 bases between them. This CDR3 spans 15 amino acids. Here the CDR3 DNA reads TGTGCCAGCAGTTTTTATGGGCAGGGGTCCTACGAGCAGTACTTC. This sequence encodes CASSFYGQGSYEQYF.

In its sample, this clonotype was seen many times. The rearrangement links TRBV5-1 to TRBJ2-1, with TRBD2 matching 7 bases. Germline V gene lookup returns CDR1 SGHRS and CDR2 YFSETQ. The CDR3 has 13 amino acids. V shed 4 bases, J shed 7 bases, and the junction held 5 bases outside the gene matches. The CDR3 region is CASSGEGRNEQFF. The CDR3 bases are TGCGCCAGCAGCGGGGAGGGTAGAAATGAGCAGTTCTTC.

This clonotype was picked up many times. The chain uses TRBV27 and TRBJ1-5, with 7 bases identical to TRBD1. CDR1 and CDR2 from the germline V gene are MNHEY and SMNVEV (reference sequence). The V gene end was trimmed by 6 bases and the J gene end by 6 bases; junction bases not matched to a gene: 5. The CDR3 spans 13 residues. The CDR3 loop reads CASRRQGGQPQHF. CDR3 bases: TGTGCCAGCAGGCGACAGGGAGGTCAGCCCCAGCATTTT.

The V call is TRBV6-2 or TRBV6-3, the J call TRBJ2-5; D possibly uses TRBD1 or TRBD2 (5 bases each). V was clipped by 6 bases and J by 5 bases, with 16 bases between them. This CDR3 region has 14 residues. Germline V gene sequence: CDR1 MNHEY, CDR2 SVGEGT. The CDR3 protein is CASRGTALGETQYF. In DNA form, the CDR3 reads TGTGCCAGCAGGGGGACGGCGTTGGGGGAGACCCAGTACTTC.

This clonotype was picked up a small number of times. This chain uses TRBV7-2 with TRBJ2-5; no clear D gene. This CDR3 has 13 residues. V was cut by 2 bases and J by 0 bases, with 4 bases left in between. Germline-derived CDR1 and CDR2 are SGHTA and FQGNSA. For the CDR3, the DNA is TGTGCCAGCAGCTTATTTAACCAAGAGACCCAGTACTTC. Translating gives CASSLFNQETQYF.

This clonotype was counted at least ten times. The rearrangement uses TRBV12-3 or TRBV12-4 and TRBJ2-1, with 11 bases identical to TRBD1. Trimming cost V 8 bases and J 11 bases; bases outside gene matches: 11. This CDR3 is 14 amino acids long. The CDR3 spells CASEGQGARGKQFF. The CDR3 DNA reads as TGTGCCAGCGAAGGACAGGGGGCGCGGGGGAAGCAGTTCTTC.

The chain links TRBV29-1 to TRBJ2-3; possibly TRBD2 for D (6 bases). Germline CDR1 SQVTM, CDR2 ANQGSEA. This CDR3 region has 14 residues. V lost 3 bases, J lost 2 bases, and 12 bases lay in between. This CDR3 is CSVELGGITDTQYF. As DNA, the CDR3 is TGCAGCGTTGAGTTGGGCGGGATCACAGATACGCAGTATTTT.

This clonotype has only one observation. Here the CDR3 reads CSARKPAGEQFF. The CDR3 bases are TGCAGTGCTAGGAAGCCAGCGGGTGAGCAGTTCTTC. The V call is TRBV20-1, the J call TRBJ2-1; D perhaps matches TRBD2 (6 bases). Germline V gene data show CDR1 as DFQATT and CDR2 as SNEGSKA (reference sequence). The CDR3 consists of 12 residues. The ends were cut back, 3 bases at V and 9 bases at J, with 12 bases in the middle.

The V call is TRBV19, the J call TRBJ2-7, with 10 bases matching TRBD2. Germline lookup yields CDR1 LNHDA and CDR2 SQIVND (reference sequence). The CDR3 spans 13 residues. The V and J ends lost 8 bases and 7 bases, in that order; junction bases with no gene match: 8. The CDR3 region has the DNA TGTGCCAGTGACCAGCGGGAGGGCGGGGAGCAGTACTTC. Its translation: CASDQREGGEQYF.

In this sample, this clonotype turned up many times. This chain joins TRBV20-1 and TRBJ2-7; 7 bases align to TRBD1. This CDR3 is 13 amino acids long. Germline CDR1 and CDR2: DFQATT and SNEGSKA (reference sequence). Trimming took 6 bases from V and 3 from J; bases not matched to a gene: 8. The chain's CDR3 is CSAPRAGGYEQYF. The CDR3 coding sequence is TGCAGTGCCCCCCGGGCAGGGGGCTACGAGCAGTACTTC.

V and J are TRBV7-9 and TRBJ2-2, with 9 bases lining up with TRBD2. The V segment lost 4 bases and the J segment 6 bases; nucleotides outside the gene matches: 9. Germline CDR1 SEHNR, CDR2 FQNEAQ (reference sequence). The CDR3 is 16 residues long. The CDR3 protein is CASSYAGGPKAGELFF. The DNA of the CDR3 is TGTGCCAGCAGCTACGCGGGAGGGCCTAAGGCCGGGGAGCTGTTTTTT.

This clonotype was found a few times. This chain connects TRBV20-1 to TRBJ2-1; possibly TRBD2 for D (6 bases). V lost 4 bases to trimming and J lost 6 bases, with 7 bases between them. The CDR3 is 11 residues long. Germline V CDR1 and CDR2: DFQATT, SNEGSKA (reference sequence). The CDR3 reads CSAMTSNEQFF. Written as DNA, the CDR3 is TGCAGTGCTATGACTAGCAATGAGCAGTTCTTC.

CDR3 bases: TGTGCCAGCAGCCAAGGCATACAAGCCTATGGCTACACCTTC. It is translated as CASSQGIQAYGYTF. The chain has TRBV3-1 and TRBJ1-2, with D hard to call. The CDR3 has 14 residues. The germline V gene has CDR1 LGHDT and CDR2 YNNKEL (reference sequence). The germline V and J ends were trimmed by 1 base and 4 bases, with 10 bases remaining between them.

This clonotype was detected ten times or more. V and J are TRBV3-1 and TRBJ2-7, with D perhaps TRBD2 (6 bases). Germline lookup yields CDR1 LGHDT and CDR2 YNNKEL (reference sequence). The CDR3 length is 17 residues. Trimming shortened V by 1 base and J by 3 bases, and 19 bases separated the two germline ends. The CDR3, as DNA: TGTGCCAGCAGCCAAGCCCCCACTAGCACCCGATACTACGAGCAGTACTTC. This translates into CASSQAPTSTRYYEQYF.

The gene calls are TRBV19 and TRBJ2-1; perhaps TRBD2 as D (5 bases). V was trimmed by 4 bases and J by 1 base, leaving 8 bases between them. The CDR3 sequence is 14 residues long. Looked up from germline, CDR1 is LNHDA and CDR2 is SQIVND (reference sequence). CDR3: CASSNGKSYNEQFF. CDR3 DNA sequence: TGTGCCAGTAGTAACGGGAAGTCCTACAATGAGCAGTTCTTC.

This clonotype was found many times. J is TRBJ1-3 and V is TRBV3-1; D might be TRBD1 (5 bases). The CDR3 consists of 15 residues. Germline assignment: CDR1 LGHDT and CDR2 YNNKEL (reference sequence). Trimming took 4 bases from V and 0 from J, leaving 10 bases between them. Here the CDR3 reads CASSPQAISGNTIYF. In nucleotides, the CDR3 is TGTGCCAGCAGCCCACAGGCTATCTCTGGAAACACCATATATTTT.